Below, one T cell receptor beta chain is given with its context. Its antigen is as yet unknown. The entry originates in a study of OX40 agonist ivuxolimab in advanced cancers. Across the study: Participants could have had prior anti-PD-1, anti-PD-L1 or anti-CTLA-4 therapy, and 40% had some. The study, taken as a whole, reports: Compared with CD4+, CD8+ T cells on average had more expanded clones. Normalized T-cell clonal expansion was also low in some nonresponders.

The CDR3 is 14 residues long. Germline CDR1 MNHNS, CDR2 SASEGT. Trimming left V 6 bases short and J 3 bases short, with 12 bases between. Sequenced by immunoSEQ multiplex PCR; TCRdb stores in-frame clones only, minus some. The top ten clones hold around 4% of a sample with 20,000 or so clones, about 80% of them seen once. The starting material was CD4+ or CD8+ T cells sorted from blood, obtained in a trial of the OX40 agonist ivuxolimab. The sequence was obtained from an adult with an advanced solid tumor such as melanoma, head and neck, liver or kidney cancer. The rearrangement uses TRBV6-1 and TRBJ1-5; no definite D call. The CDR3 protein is CASSQSGYNQPQHF. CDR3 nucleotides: TGTGCCAGCAGCCAGTCGGGGTACAATCAGCCCCAGCATTTT.